This T cell receptor (beta chain) came from a study of cytomegalovirus exposure and HLA in healthy donors. The CDR3 is 15 amino acids. J was trimmed by 0 bases and V by 0 bases; bases with no gene match: 1. Germline loops: CDR1 SEHNR, CDR2 FQNEAQ (reference sequence). Study-wide points: First-cohort TCR clusters tended to co-occur in the roughly 120 validation repertoires, a later analysis found. Most TCR sequences proved rare, with some public TCRs found in many donors. The authors listed around 150 TCR beta chains as cytomegalovirus-associated.

Method: immunoSEQ multiplex PCR; TCRdb's copy keeps in-frame clones and lacks some. The sample holds around 69,000 clones, under 96% seen once. On this clone itself: Its antigen is undetermined.

The specimen sequenced was PBMCs. The rearrangement joins TRBV7-9 to TRBJ1-2; TRBD1 matches 7 bases. The TCR comes from a young woman in good health and CMV-seropositive. The DNA for the CDR3 is TGTGCCAGCAGCTTAGCCACAGGGGCTAACTATGGCTACACCTTC. It codes for CASSLATGANYGYTF. The whole variable domain, filled in from reference TRBV7-9 and TRBJ1-2, reads DTGVSQNPRHKITKRGQNVTFRCDPISEHNRLYWYRQTLGQGPEFLTYFQNEAQLEKSRLLSDRFSAERPKGSFSTLEIQRTEQGDSAMYLCASSLATGANYGYTFGSGTRLTVV.